These T cell receptor beta chains were read from a single sample in a study of cytomegalovirus exposure and HLA in healthy donors. Clones were read by immunoSEQ multiplex PCR, and TCRdb kept only the in-frame ones, dropping some. The data show over 100,000 clones, 70% to 80% seen once. The sequenced sample was PBMCs. All receptors come from a female donor in good health and CMV-seronegative. CDR3s include the opening cysteine and the closing phenylalanine or tryptophan. Each record gives: clone size, J gene, V gene, D gene, CDR3 DNA, CDR3 protein. D genes are given only for firm matches. Size values are once, few and many counts, or a class for expanded clones, and some rows have none.

clone_size: .
j_call: TRBJ2-7
v_call: TRBV7-9
d_call: .
cdr3_nt: TGTGCCAGCAGCTTAGACAGATACTACGAGCAGTACTTC
cdr3_aa: CASSLDRYYEQYF

clone_size: .
j_call: TRBJ1-2
v_call: TRBV19
d_call: .
cdr3_nt: TGTGCCAGTAGTATCACAGGCGATAACTATGGCTACACCTTC
cdr3_aa: CASSITGDNYGYTF

clone_size: .
j_call: TRBJ2-1
v_call: TRBV10-3
d_call: TRBD2
cdr3_nt: TGTGCCATCAGTGAGCCGGGGCTAGCGGGGAATGAGCAGTTCTTC
cdr3_aa: CAISEPGLAGNEQFF

clone_size: .
j_call: TRBJ1-2
v_call: TRBV6-5
d_call: TRBD1
cdr3_nt: TGTGCCAGCAGCGGGACAGACTATGGCTACACCTTC
cdr3_aa: CASSGTDYGYTF

clone_size: .
j_call: TRBJ1-3
v_call: TRBV27
d_call: .
cdr3_nt: TGTGCCAGCAAGCTCCTGAGCTCTGGAAACACCATATATTTT
cdr3_aa: CASKLLSSGNTIYF

clone_size: .
j_call: TRBJ2-6
v_call: TRBV28
d_call: .
cdr3_nt: TGTGCCAGCAGTATGGGACTCGCCGGGGCCAACGTCCTGACTTTC
cdr3_aa: CASSMGLAGANVLTF

clone_size: few
j_call: TRBJ2-2
v_call: TRBV7-9
d_call: .
cdr3_nt: TGTGCCAGCAGCCGTTCCCACAAAACCGGGGAGCTGTTTTTT
cdr3_aa: CASSRSHKTGELFF

clone_size: .
j_call: TRBJ2-3
v_call: TRBV29-1
d_call: .
cdr3_nt: TGCAGCGTTGCTCCCTTCACAGATACGCAGTATTTT
cdr3_aa: CSVAPFTDTQYF

clone_size: .
j_call: TRBJ1-4
v_call: TRBV7-2
d_call: TRBD1
cdr3_nt: TGTGCCAGCAGCTTTTTAGGGACAGGGGCTGAAAAACTGTTTTTT
cdr3_aa: CASSFLGTGAEKLFF

clone_size: .
j_call: TRBJ2-1
v_call: TRBV5-1
d_call: TRBD2
cdr3_nt: TGCGCCAGCAGCTTATTTAGCGGGAGCTCCTACAATGAGCAGTTCTTC
cdr3_aa: CASSLFSGSSYNEQFF

clone_size: .
j_call: TRBJ2-5
v_call: TRBV2
d_call: TRBD2
cdr3_nt: TGTGCCAGCAGTGGCTTAGCGGGGAAAGAGACCCAGTACTTC
cdr3_aa: CASSGLAGKETQYF

clone_size: few
j_call: TRBJ1-1
v_call: TRBV29-1
d_call: .
cdr3_nt: TGCAGCGTTGAAGATGGGGGGTCGAACACTGAAGCTTTCTTT
cdr3_aa: CSVEDGGSNTEAFF

clone_size: .
j_call: TRBJ1-5
v_call: TRBV7-9
d_call: .
cdr3_nt: TGTTCCAGCAGCTTATACGGTCAGCCCCAGCATTTT
cdr3_aa: CSSSLYGQPQHF

clone_size: once
j_call: TRBJ1-6
v_call: TRBV6-5
d_call: .
cdr3_nt: TGTGCCAGCAGTCCGCAGGGGAATAATTCACCCCTCCACTTT
cdr3_aa: CASSPQGNNSPLHF

clone_size: .
j_call: TRBJ1-1
v_call: TRBV9
d_call: .
cdr3_nt: TGTGCCAGCAGCACGAGGATGGACACCACTGAAGCTTTCTTT
cdr3_aa: CASSTRMDTTEAFF

clone_size: .
j_call: TRBJ2-3
v_call: TRBV5-4
d_call: TRBD2
cdr3_nt: TGTGCCAGCAGCGCTGGGACTAGCGGGATGATAGATACGCAGTATTTT
cdr3_aa: CASSAGTSGMIDTQYF

clone_size: .
j_call: TRBJ1-2
v_call: TRBV27
d_call: TRBD1
cdr3_nt: TGTGCCAGCAGTTTCGCCCCCGGGACAGGAGGAGGCTACACCTTC
cdr3_aa: CASSFAPGTGGGYTF

clone_size: .
j_call: TRBJ1-4
v_call: TRBV7-2
d_call: TRBD1
cdr3_nt: TGTGCCAGCAGTTTTAGGGGACAGGGTTTAAAACTGTTTTTT
cdr3_aa: CASSFRGQGLKLFF

clone_size: .
j_call: TRBJ2-7
v_call: TRBV27
d_call: TRBD2
cdr3_nt: TGTGCCAGCAGTCCCCTTGGACTAGCGACCTACGAGCAGTACTTC
cdr3_aa: CASSPLGLATYEQYF

clone_size: few
j_call: TRBJ1-1
v_call: TRBV27
d_call: .
cdr3_nt: TGTGCCAGCAGTTCCCAGGCAGGGAAAAGAAATGAAGCTTTCTTT
cdr3_aa: CASSSQAGKRNEAFF

clone_size: .
j_call: TRBJ2-5
v_call: TRBV7-9
d_call: TRBD2
cdr3_nt: TGTGCCAGCAGCAATTCCGGGACTACAGAGACCCAGTACTTC
cdr3_aa: CASSNSGTTETQYF

clone_size: .
j_call: TRBJ2-7
v_call: TRBV6-1
d_call: .
cdr3_nt: TGTGCCAGCAGTGAGACAGTGTCCTACGAGCAGTACTTC
cdr3_aa: CASSETVSYEQYF

clone_size: .
j_call: TRBJ1-5
v_call: TRBV7-9
d_call: .
cdr3_nt: TGTGCCAGCAGCCAGGACAGTCATCAGCCCCAGCATTTT
cdr3_aa: CASSQDSHQPQHF

clone_size: few
j_call: TRBJ1-6
v_call: TRBV30
d_call: .
cdr3_nt: TGTGCCTGGAGTCTCGAGAATGATTCACCCCTCCACTTT
cdr3_aa: CAWSLENDSPLHF

clone_size: .
j_call: TRBJ2-7
v_call: TRBV7-8
d_call: TRBD1
cdr3_nt: TGTGCCAGCAGCTTAGTACAGGGGAGAGGTGAGCAGTACTTC
cdr3_aa: CASSLVQGRGEQYF

clone_size: .
j_call: TRBJ2-3
v_call: TRBV13
d_call: .
cdr3_nt: TGTGCCAGCAGCACCTCACTTTCTAGCACAGATACGCAGTATTTT
cdr3_aa: CASSTSLSSTDTQYF

clone_size: .
j_call: TRBJ2-7
v_call: TRBV27
d_call: TRBD1
cdr3_nt: TGTGCCAGCAGTCGAGACAGGGATGGTTTCTACGAGCAGTACTTC
cdr3_aa: CASSRDRDGFYEQYF

clone_size: .
j_call: TRBJ2-7
v_call: TRBV29-1
d_call: TRBD2
cdr3_nt: TGCAGCGTTGACCGCGGGAGGGGTGGGGAGCAGTACTTC
cdr3_aa: CSVDRGRGGEQYF

clone_size: .
j_call: TRBJ2-7
v_call: TRBV20-1
d_call: .
cdr3_nt: TGCAGTGCTAGCGGCTACGAGCAGTACTTC
cdr3_aa: CSASGYEQYF

clone_size: .
j_call: TRBJ2-7
v_call: TRBV6-1
d_call: .
cdr3_nt: TGTGCCAGCAGTGTTTACGAGCAGTACTTC
cdr3_aa: CASSVYEQYF

clone_size: .
j_call: TRBJ2-5
v_call: TRBV9
d_call: TRBD1
cdr3_nt: TGTGCCAGCAGCGTAGATGGGACAGGGCGGGGGGAGACCCAGTACTTC
cdr3_aa: CASSVDGTGRGETQYF

clone_size: .
j_call: TRBJ2-3
v_call: TRBV29-1
d_call: TRBD2
cdr3_nt: TGCAGCGGTTTCCTAGCGGGGGGCGAAGATACGCAGTATTTT
cdr3_aa: CSGFLAGGEDTQYF

clone_size: .
j_call: TRBJ2-2
v_call: TRBV6-1
d_call: TRBD1
cdr3_nt: TGTGCCAGCCGCTTGGACAGGTCGGCCGGGGAGCTGTTTTTT
cdr3_aa: CASRLDRSAGELFF

clone_size: .
j_call: TRBJ2-1
v_call: TRBV5-8
d_call: TRBD1
cdr3_nt: TGTGCCAGCAGCTTGGGGTCATCGGGACAGGGCTACAATGAGCAGTTCTTC
cdr3_aa: CASSLGSSGQGYNEQFF

clone_size: once
j_call: TRBJ1-2
v_call: TRBV10-3
d_call: .
cdr3_nt: TGTGCCATCAGTGAGTCGGACATTTATGGCTACACCTTC
cdr3_aa: CAISESDIYGYTF

clone_size: .
j_call: TRBJ1-2
v_call: TRBV4-3
d_call: TRBD1
cdr3_nt: TGCGCCAGCAGCCCTCAGACAGGGGAGGTTCACACCTTC
cdr3_aa: CASSPQTGEVHTF

clone_size: .
j_call: TRBJ2-2
v_call: TRBV6-5
d_call: .
cdr3_nt: TGTGCCAGCAGTTCCTCCCTCACCGGGGAGCTGTTTTTT
cdr3_aa: CASSSSLTGELFF

clone_size: few
j_call: TRBJ2-1
v_call: TRBV7-9
d_call: .
cdr3_nt: TGTGCCAGCAGAGAAGACAGGGGACTATACAATGAGCAGTTCTTC
cdr3_aa: CASREDRGLYNEQFF

clone_size: few
j_call: TRBJ1-4
v_call: TRBV7-2
d_call: .
cdr3_nt: TGTGCCAGCAGCTCTGGAGGTGGGGAAAAACTGTTTTTT
cdr3_aa: CASSSGGGEKLFF